The 10 T cell receptor beta chains below were found in one sample sequenced in a study of cytomegalovirus exposure and HLA in healthy donors. Primers for the PCR totalled 60 Vbeta and 13 Jbeta. TCRdb's copy holds only in-frame clones and misses some; the assay was immunoSEQ multiplex PCR. The listing contains roughly 34,000 clones. The sequencing input was PBMCs. These TCRs come from a woman in her forties in good health and CMV-seropositive.

The chain couples TRBV4-2 to TRBJ2-2; D not certain. The CDR3 spans 14 residues. Germline lookup yields CDR1 LGHNA and CDR2 YNFKEQ. Trimming stripped 0 bases from V and 7 bases from J, with 9 bases between. CDR3 nucleotides: TGTGCCAGCAGCCAAGATCACGAGCACGGGGAGCTGTTTTTT. This encodes CASSQDHEHGELFF.

DNA of the CDR3: TGCGCCAGCAGCCAAGCAGGGTCGGGCACTGAAGCTTTCTTT. Translated: CASSQAGSGTEAFF. V gene TRBV4-1 combines with J gene TRBJ1-1; the D gene is possibly TRBD1 (5 bases). The V gene lost 1 base and the J gene lost 4 bases, with 10 bases spanning the gap. In germline, CDR1 is MGHRA, CDR2 YSYEKL. CDR3 length: 14 residues.

The V and J genes are TRBV6-5 and TRBJ1-2; perhaps TRBD1 as D (6 bases). V lost 0 bases and J lost 4, with 9 bases in between. Germline CDR1 and CDR2: MNHEY and SVGAGI. CDR3 length equals 14 residues. CDR3: CASSYSQGAYGYTF. In DNA form, the CDR3 reads TGTGCCAGCAGTTACTCACAGGGCGCCTATGGCTACACCTTC.

V is TRBV6-5 and J is TRBJ2-3, with 9 nucleotides matching TRBD2. V shed 5 bases and J 6 bases; nucleotides not matched to a gene: 9. The CDR3 loop spans 15 amino acids. Germline CDR1 reads MNHEY; CDR2 reads SVGAGI. The CDR3 loop is CASSATGTSYDTQYF. The CDR3 DNA reads TGTGCCAGCAGTGCTACCGGGACTAGCTACGATACGCAGTATTTT.

The V call is TRBV19, the J call TRBJ2-1; 12 bases fit TRBD2. V gave up 5 bases and J gave up 5 bases; unmatched junction bases: 7. Germline CDR1 reads LNHDA; CDR2 reads SQIVND (reference sequence). This CDR3 spans 16 amino acids. For the CDR3, the DNA is TGTGCCAGTAGTGTGACTAGCGGGAGACGGGACAATGAGCAGTTCTTC. It codes for CASSVTSGRRDNEQFF.

The chain recombines TRBV14 with TRBJ2-7; tentative D call: TRBD1 (5 bases). Trimming left V 0 bases short and J 2 bases short, with 14 bases between. CDR3 length: 16 residues. The germline CDR1 and CDR2 sequences are SGHDN and FVKESK. CDR3 sequence (DNA): TGTGCCAGCAGCCAAGATTGGCGACAGCACCCCTACGAGCAGTACTTC. Translating gives CASSQDWRQHPYEQYF.

The CDR3 sequence: CASSLRQGPVDTQYF. The CDR3, as DNA: TGTGCCAGCAGTCTCCGACAGGGCCCGGTAGATACGCAGTATTTT. The chain combines TRBV2 with TRBJ2-3, with 7 bases aligning to TRBD1. Germline V gene lookup returns CDR1 SNHLY and CDR2 FYNNEI. The CDR3 extends over 15 amino acids. V was clipped by 5 bases and J by 5 bases; unmatched bases: 10.

The rearrangement links TRBV9 to TRBJ1-1; a weak D match, TRBD1 (5 bases). The CDR3 has 15 residues. In germline, CDR1 is SGDLS, CDR2 YYNGEE. Trimming removed 3 bases from V and 3 bases from J, with 15 bases in between. DNA for the CDR3: TGTGCCAGCAGCGAATACAACGGGGGGGACACTGAAGCTTTCTTT. As protein: CASSEYNGGDTEAFF. Drawing the rest from reference TRBV9 and TRBJ1-1, the complete variable domain is DSGVTQTPKHLITATGQRVTLRCSPRSGDLSVYWYQQSLDQGLQFLIQYYNGEERAKGNILERFSAQQFPDLHSELNLSSLELGDSALYFCASSEYNGGDTEAFFGQGTRLTVV.

J is TRBJ2-7 and V is TRBV19; 10 bases agree with TRBD1. In germline, CDR1 is LNHDA, CDR2 SQIVND (reference sequence). The CDR3 covers 15 residues. The V segment lost 1 base and the J segment 4 bases; nucleotides outside the gene matches: 4. The CDR3 DNA follows: TGTGCCAGTAGTATAGGTGGACAGGGGGTATACGAGCAGTACTTC. Amino acids: CASSIGGQGVYEQYF.

J is TRBJ2-7 and V is TRBV2, with 8 bases aligning to TRBD2. CDR3 length: 14 residues. Germline CDR1 is SNHLY and CDR2 is FYNNEI. Germline trimming cut 6 bases from V and 5 bases from J; bases unmatched to any gene: 9. As DNA, the CDR3 is TGTGCCAGCAGGGACGGGAGGGCCGTTGACGAGCAGTACTTC. Translation: CASRDGRAVDEQYF.